One TCR beta chain is described in this entry. Antigen: not known. This CDR3 has 16 residues. Germline lookup yields CDR1 MGHRA and CDR2 YSYEKL. Trimming pared 5 bases from V and 7 bases from J, leaving 21 bases between. This sample is drawn from a study of graft-versus-host responses after intestinal transplantation. Overall study findings and caveats: Peak circulating GvH clone levels tracked with early post-transplant HvG declines.

Processed graft tissue released its intraepithelial and lamina propria lymphocytes. Libraries were prepared by immunoSEQ multiplex PCR; TCRdb keeps only in-frame clonotypes and omits some of them. Here the sample spans 7,500 to 8,500 clones, 70% to 85% being singletons. This sequence originates from a human patient who received an intestinal transplant, so some T cells may come from the graft donor. The chain carries TRBV4-1 and TRBJ1-3; tentative D call: TRBD1 (5 bases). The sample here was ileum tissue, taken around 120 days after transplant. The CDR3 spells CASSTGEAGSGNTIYF. The CDR3 coding sequence is TGCGCCAGCAGCACCGGTGAGGCAGGGAGCGGGAACACCATATATTTT.